This T cell receptor (beta chain) was sequenced in a study of T-cell reconstitution after alpha-beta-depleted transplantation in children. Researchers prepared the TCRbeta library using unique molecular identifiers, the study reports. MiXCR was run by TCRdb on the PCR reads, yielding one entry per CDR3 protein. Found here are some 520,000 distinct CDR3 sequences, roughly 33% of them singletons; the top ten hold 2% to 3%. This CDR3 contains 14 residues. V shed 0 bases and J 7 bases; nucleotides not matched to a gene: 3. The germline V gene has CDR1 SGHRS and CDR2 YFSETQ. The chain joins TRBV5-1 to TRBJ2-4; 8 bases fit TRBD1. The input for sequencing was PBMCs from the stem cell graft donor, taken from the stem cell graft. The TCR comes from a human donor who donated a stem cell graft to a child with aplastic anemia. This CDR3 reads CASSLGTGLNIQYF. Written as DNA, the CDR3 is TGCGCCAGCAGCTTGGGGACAGGGCTGAACATTCAGTACTTC. Combining the CDR3 with reference TRBV5-1 and TRBJ2-4 gives the whole variable domain KAGVTQTPRYLIKTRGQQVTLSCSPISGHRSVSWYQQTPGQGLQFLFEYFSETQRNKGNFPGRFSGRQFSNSRSEMNVSTLELGDSALYLCASSLGTGLNIQYFGAGTRLSVL.